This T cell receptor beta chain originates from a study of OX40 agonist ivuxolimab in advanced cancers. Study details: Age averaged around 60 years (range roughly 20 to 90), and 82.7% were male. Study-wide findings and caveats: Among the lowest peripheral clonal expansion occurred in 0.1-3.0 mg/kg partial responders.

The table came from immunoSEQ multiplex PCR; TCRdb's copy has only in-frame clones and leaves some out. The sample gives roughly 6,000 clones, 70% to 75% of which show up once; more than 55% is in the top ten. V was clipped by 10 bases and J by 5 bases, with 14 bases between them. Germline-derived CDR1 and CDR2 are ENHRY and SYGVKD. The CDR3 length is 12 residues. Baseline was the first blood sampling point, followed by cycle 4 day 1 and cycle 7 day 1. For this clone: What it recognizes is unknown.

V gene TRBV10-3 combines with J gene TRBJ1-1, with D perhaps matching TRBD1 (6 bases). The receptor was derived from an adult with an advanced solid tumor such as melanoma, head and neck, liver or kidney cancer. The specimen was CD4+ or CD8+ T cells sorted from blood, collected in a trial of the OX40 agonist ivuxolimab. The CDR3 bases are TGTGCCACAGGGGCGGGGAGTACTGAAGCTTTCTTT. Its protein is CATGAGSTEAFF.